The 8 T cell receptor beta chains below all came from one sample that was sequenced in a study of cytomegalovirus exposure and HLA in healthy donors. In the PCR, 60 Vbeta and 13 Jbeta primers were used. TCRdb keeps only in-frame clones here, not all; method: immunoSEQ multiplex PCR. The data hold some 110,000 clones, with approximately 79% observed a single time. Sequenced material: PBMCs. All receptors derive from a man aged 55 to 70 in good health and CMV-seronegative.

The V and J genes are TRBV5-1 and TRBJ2-5, with D unresolved. This CDR3 contains 14 residues. The germline V gene encodes CDR1 SGHRS and CDR2 YFSETQ. Trimming removed 0 bases from V and 1 base from J, with 7 bases in between. CDR3 DNA sequence: TGCGCCAGCAGCTTGGCGGCGGCCCAAGAGACCCAGTACTTC. Protein sequence: CASSLAAAQETQYF.

The V and J genes are TRBV5-1 and TRBJ2-3, with D tentatively TRBD2 (5 bases). The germline V and J ends were trimmed by 2 bases and 6 bases, with 13 bases remaining between them. Germline CDR1 and CDR2: SGHRS and YFSETQ. The CDR3 loop spans 14 amino acids. The CDR3 is CASSFGITLDTQYF. The CDR3 nucleotides read TGCGCCAGCAGCTTCGGGATAACACTGGATACGCAGTATTTT.

The rearrangement uses TRBV5-1 and TRBJ2-5; a weak D match, TRBD2 (6 bases). Trimming took off 4 bases at V and 9 bases at J, with 25 bases between the two ends. CDR3 length equals 16 residues. Germline CDR1 is SGHRS and CDR2 is YFSETQ. CDR3 sequence: CASSPTLDTRGMAQYF. Written as DNA, the CDR3 is TGCGCCAGCAGCCCGACCCTGGACACTCGGGGGATGGCCCAGTACTTC.

The V and J genes are TRBV4-3 and TRBJ2-3; 14 bases line up with TRBD2. V gave up 4 bases and J gave up 4 bases; unmatched junction bases: 4. CDR1 LGHNA and CDR2 YSLEER come from the germline V gene. CDR3 size: 16 residues. DNA of the CDR3: TGCGCCAGCAGCCGACGACTAGCGGGGGGGCCAGATACGCAGTATTTT. Translating it yields CASSRRLAGGPDTQYF.

The V gene is TRBV6-1, the J gene TRBJ1-2; 8 bases are a match to TRBD1. V shed 8 bases, J shed 3 bases, and the junction held 5 bases outside the gene matches. In germline, CDR1 is MNHNS, CDR2 SASEGT. The CDR3 consists of 13 residues. CDR3 DNA sequence: TGTGCCAGCGCTCCGGGACAGGACTATGGCTACACCTTC. Its protein product is CASAPGQDYGYTF.

The V and J genes are TRBV6-6 and TRBJ1-1; D remains unclear. With 7 bases removed from V and 3 bases from J, the gap between germline ends came to 12 bases. Per germline, CDR1 MNHNY and CDR2 SVGAGI (reference sequence). The CDR3 is 13 residues long. The CDR3 bases are TGTGCCAGCACCGAACTTCGGGACACTGAAGCTTTCTTT. The encoded protein is CASTELRDTEAFF.

The chain couples TRBV7-2 to TRBJ2-2; unclear D gene. V lost 6 bases to trimming and J lost 0 bases, with 11 bases between them. Germline V gene lookup returns CDR1 SGHTA and CDR2 FQGNSA. The CDR3 has 15 amino acids. CDR3 in DNA: TGTGCCAGCAGTGAGAGTCACGCGAACACCGGGGAGCTGTTTTTT. It codes for CASSESHANTGELFF.

The CDR3 DNA follows: TGTGCCAGCAGTGACCTCCCGCGCGAAGTCACCAATGAGCAGTTCTTC. This codes for CASSDLPREVTNEQFF. This chain links TRBV6-4 with TRBJ2-1; D gene uncertain. This CDR3 has 16 residues. Trimming stripped 2 bases from V and 6 bases from J, with 17 bases between. Germline assignment: CDR1 MRHNA and CDR2 SNTAGT.